The T cell receptor beta chain under discussion was sequenced for a study of CD8 T cells in Susac syndrome. An amount of RNA that ranged from about 0.45 to 1 ug was reverse transcribed with random hexamers. TCRdb fed the immunoSEQ multiplex PCR reads into MiXCR, producing one record per CDR3 protein. The sample lists some 200,000 distinct CDR3 sequences, about 94% occurring once. The CDR3 has 15 amino acids. The germline V gene encodes CDR1 SEHNR and CDR2 FQNEAQ (reference sequence). V was trimmed by 5 bases and J by 0 bases, leaving 8 bases between them. The sequence was collected from a human donor in good health. The rearrangement uses TRBV7-9 and TRBJ2-6; D uncertain. The sample consisted of CD4+ T cells from PBMCs. CDR3 sequence: CASSPSDSGANVLTF. CDR3 nucleotide sequence: TGTGCCAGCAGCCCCTCGGACTCTGGGGCCAACGTCCTGACTTTC.